A selection of T cell receptor beta chains follows, all from one sample in a study of shared clonotypes between healthy human individuals. This table comes from immunoSEQ multiplex PCR, and its TCRdb copy is limited to in-frame clones, with some not included. The sample gives 450,000 or so clones, roughly three quarters of which show up once; around 12% is in the top ten. The sequenced material came from PBMCs. Every receptor here comes from a woman aged 40 to 50 in good health. Some clones in this sample may be carry-over from other donors' samples. Each CDR3 is given with its conserved first and last residue. Each record gives: V gene, D gene, J gene, clone size, CDR3 length, CDR3 DNA, CDR3 protein. The D gene is left open where the match is weak. Rows may omit the clone size; those that give it use once, few, many or a size class.

TRBV4-2	NA	TRBJ2-2	many	14	TGTGCCAGCAGCCAAGGGCTGGAAACCGGGGAGCTGTTTTTT	CASSQGLETGELFF
TRBV19	TRBD1	TRBJ2-7	few	16	TGTGCCAGTAGTATCACACCGGGACAGGCCTCCTACGAGCAGTACTTC	CASSITPGQASYEQYF
TRBV7-2	TRBD2	TRBJ2-1	NA	15	TGTGCCAGCAGCTTAGGCGGGAGTTTCTACAATGAGCAGTTCTTC	CASSLGGSFYNEQFF
TRBV30	TRBD2	TRBJ2-3	NA	15	TGTGCCTGGCCCCACGGGGCTAGCGGGAGAGATACGCAGTATTTT	CAWPHGASGRDTQYF
TRBV25-1	NA	TRBJ2-7	NA	14	TGTGCCAGCAGAGACAGGAACACTCCCTACGAGCAGTACTTC	CASRDRNTPYEQYF
TRBV9	TRBD1	TRBJ2-1	NA	15	TGTGCCAGCACCCCGACAGGGAGCTCCTACAATGAGCAGTTCTTC	CASTPTGSSYNEQFF
TRBV28	TRBD2	TRBJ2-3	NA	15	TGTGCCAGCAGTTTTGCGGGAGGCGCTACAGATACGCAGTATTTT	CASSFAGGATDTQYF
TRBV7-8	NA	TRBJ1-2	NA	14	TGTGCCAGCAGCCCCCTGCCGGGGGACTATGGCTACACCTTC	CASSPLPGDYGYTF
TRBV28	NA	TRBJ2-2	once	14	TGTGCCAGCAGTTTCTATTCGAGCACCGGGGAGCTGTTTTTT	CASSFYSSTGELFF
TRBV6-6	NA	TRBJ2-4	NA	12	TGTGCCAGCAGTTACGTGGGGAACATTCAGTACTTC	CASSYVGNIQYF
TRBV10-3	TRBD1	TRBJ2-7	NA	14	TGTGCCATCAGTGAGTCGGGACAGGTGATCGAGCAGTACTTC	CAISESGQVIEQYF
TRBV5-6	NA	TRBJ2-5	NA	14	TGTGCCAGCAGCTTGGTGGCCACAAAAGAGACCCAGTACTTC	CASSLVATKETQYF
TRBV27	NA	TRBJ2-5	NA	13	TGTGCCAGCAGCTGGACTGATGGGGAGACCCAGTACTTC	CASSWTDGETQYF
TRBV6-1	TRBD1	TRBJ1-5	NA	15	TGTGCCAGCAGTGGGACAGGATTTTCCAATCAGCCCCAGCATTTT	CASSGTGFSNQPQHF
TRBV6-5	NA	TRBJ1-2	NA	14	TGTGCCAGCAGTAAACGCCAGGAAAACTATGGCTACACCTTC	CASSKRQENYGYTF
TRBV28	NA	TRBJ1-2	few	14	TGTGCCAGCAGTTCCCCAGACAGGTGGTATGGCTACACCTTC	CASSSPDRWYGYTF
TRBV30	NA	TRBJ1-1	NA	11	TGTGCCTGGAGTGAGGACACTGAAGCTTTCTTT	CAWSEDTEAFF
TRBV10-3	TRBD1	TRBJ2-7	NA	13	TGTGCCTCTTACCCGGGACAGGGTTCCGAGCAGTACTTC	CASYPGQGSEQYF
TRBV9	TRBD1	TRBJ1-1	NA	16	TGTGCCAGCAGCGGACGACAGGGTGTTTGGAACACTGAAGCTTTCTTT	CASSGRQGVWNTEAFF
TRBV4-1	NA	TRBJ2-1	NA	12	TGCGCCAGCAGCCAGACCGGCCATGAGCAGTTCTTC	CASSQTGHEQFF
TRBV19	NA	TRBJ1-2	NA	15	TGTGCCAGTAGCGAACACAGAGCTTTTAACTATGGCTACACCTTC	CASSEHRAFNYGYTF
TRBV2	NA	TRBJ2-7	NA	13	TGTGCCAGCAAAATAATGGGGGCCCACGAGCAGTACTTC	CASKIMGAHEQYF
TRBV6-6	NA	TRBJ2-2	NA	16	TGTGCCAGCAGTTCCACAGGGCAGCGGAACACCGGGGAGCTGTTTTTT	CASSSTGQRNTGELFF
TRBV30	TRBD1	TRBJ2-2	NA	15	TGTGCCTGGAGTGGGACAGGCCCGAACACCGGGGAGCTGTTTTTT	CAWSGTGPNTGELFF
TRBV5-1	TRBD2	TRBJ2-7	NA	16	TGCGCCAGCAGCCCCAGGGGTAGCGGGACTTCCTACGAGCAGTACTTC	CASSPRGSGTSYEQYF
TRBV5-1	NA	TRBJ2-5	NA	14	TGCGCCAGCAGCTTGGGACAGGGAGGAAAGACCCAGTACTTC	CASSLGQGGKTQYF
TRBV18	NA	TRBJ2-7	NA	14	TGTGCCAGCTCAAGCACAGGTACCTCCTACGAGCAGTACTTC	CASSSTGTSYEQYF
TRBV30	NA	TRBJ2-2	NA	13	TGTGCCTGGAGTGTATTGAGTCCCGGGGAGCTGTTTTTT	CAWSVLSPGELFF
TRBV15	TRBD1	TRBJ1-4	NA	16	TGTGCCACCAGCAGAGGCAACAGGGGGCTGGTGGAAAAACTGTTTTTT	CATSRGNRGLVEKLFF
TRBV28	NA	TRBJ1-1	few	12	TGTGCCAGCAGTTTTAGGGTCGCTGAAGCTTTCTTT	CASSFRVAEAFF
TRBV5-4	NA	TRBJ2-3	NA	16	TGTGCCAGCACCACGGGCAGGCGGTTCAGCACAGATACGCAGTATTTT	CASTTGRRFSTDTQYF
TRBV7-9	NA	TRBJ2-4	NA	16	TGTGCCAGCAGCCACCACAGGACAAAAGCCAAAAACATTCAGTACTTC	CASSHHRTKAKNIQYF
TRBV10-3	TRBD1	TRBJ1-2	NA	14	TGTGCCATCAGTTTAACAGGGGGTAACTATGGCTACACCTTC	CAISLTGGNYGYTF
TRBV13	NA	TRBJ2-7	NA	12	TGTGCCACCGGCGGCGGGGTGGGGGAGCAGTACTTC	CATGGGVGEQYF
TRBV5-5	NA	TRBJ2-4	NA	15	TGTGCCAGCAGTTCGGACAGCCTAGCCAAAAACATTCAGTACTTC	CASSSDSLAKNIQYF
TRBV7-3	TRBD2	TRBJ2-5	NA	13	TGTGCCAGCAGTCGCGGGGGGCAAGAGACCCAGTACTTC	CASSRGGQETQYF
TRBV7-2	NA	TRBJ2-7	NA	14	TGTGCTAGCAGCTTAGACCTAGCTACCTACGAGCAGTACTTC	CASSLDLATYEQYF
TRBV2	NA	TRBJ2-1	NA	15	TGTGCCAGCAGTGGGGGGGCCGATTCCTACAATGAGCAGTTCTTC	CASSGGADSYNEQFF
TRBV11-1	NA	TRBJ2-7	NA	15	TGTGCCAGCAGCCTAGGGGGGACACTGACCTACGAGCAGTACTTC	CASSLGGTLTYEQYF
TRBV5-1	TRBD1	TRBJ2-3	NA	14	TGCGCCAGCAGCGCAGGACAGGCCACAGATACGCAGTATTTT	CASSAGQATDTQYF